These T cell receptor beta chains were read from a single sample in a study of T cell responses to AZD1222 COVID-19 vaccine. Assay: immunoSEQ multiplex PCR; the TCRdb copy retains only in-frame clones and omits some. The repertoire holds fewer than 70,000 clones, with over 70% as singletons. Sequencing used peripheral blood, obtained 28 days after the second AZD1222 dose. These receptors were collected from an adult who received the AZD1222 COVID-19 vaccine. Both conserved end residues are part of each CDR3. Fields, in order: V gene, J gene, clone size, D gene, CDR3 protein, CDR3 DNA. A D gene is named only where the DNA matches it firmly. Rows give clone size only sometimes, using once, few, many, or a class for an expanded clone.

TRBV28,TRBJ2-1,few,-,CASSFPDGQQFF,TGTGCCAGCAGTTTCCCCGACGGTCAGCAGTTCTTC
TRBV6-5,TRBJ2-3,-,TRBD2,CASSSSSGVMNTQYF,TGTGCCAGCAGTTCGTCTAGCGGGGTCATGAATACGCAGTATTTT
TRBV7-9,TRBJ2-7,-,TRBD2,CASSSGLDYEQYF,TGTGCCAGCAGCTCGGGACTAGACTACGAGCAGTACTTC
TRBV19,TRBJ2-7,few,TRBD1,CASSTRTGANYEQYF,TGTGCCAGTAGTACCCGGACAGGGGCGAACTACGAGCAGTACTTC
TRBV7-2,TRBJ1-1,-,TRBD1,CASTLNRGHTEAFF,TGTGCCAGCACCCTAAACAGGGGACACACTGAAGCTTTCTTT
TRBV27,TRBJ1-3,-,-,CASSFKYSGNTIYF,TGTGCCAGCAGTTTTAAGTACTCTGGAAACACCATATATTTT
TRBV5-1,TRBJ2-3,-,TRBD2,CASSPGGPTDTQYF,TGCGCCAGCAGCCCGGGGGGGCCCACAGATACGCAGTATTTT
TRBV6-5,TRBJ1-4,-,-,CASNRDIREKLFF,TGTGCCAGCAATCGGGACATACGTGAAAAACTGTTTTTT
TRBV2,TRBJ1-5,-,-,CASTPGEVGQPQHF,TGTGCCAGCACCCCGGGGGAGGTGGGTCAGCCCCAGCATTTT
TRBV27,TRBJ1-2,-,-,CASSRPSWDGYTF,TGTGCCAGCAGTCGACCCTCTTGGGATGGCTACACCTTC
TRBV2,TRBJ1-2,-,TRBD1,CASSTGQSGRGYTF,TGTGCCAGCAGTACGGGACAGTCCGGGCGTGGCTACACCTTC
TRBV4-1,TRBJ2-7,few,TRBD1,CASSPRTGVELGRSEQYF,TGCGCCAGCAGCCCTCGGACAGGGGTAGAGCTTGGTCGGTCCGAGCAGTACTTC
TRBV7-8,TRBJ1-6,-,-,CASSLGSQGGRNSPLHF,TGTGCCAGCAGCTTAGGTTCACAGGGAGGTCGCAATTCACCCCTCCACTTT
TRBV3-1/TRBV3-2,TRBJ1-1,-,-,CASSQDGVNTEAFF,TGTGCCAGCAGCCAAGATGGGGTGAACACTGAAGCTTTCTTT
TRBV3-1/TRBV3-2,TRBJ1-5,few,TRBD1,CASSSGGSQPQHF,TGTGCCAGCAGCTCAGGGGGCTCCCAGCCCCAGCATTTT
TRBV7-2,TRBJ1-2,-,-,CASSLLAYGYTF,TGTGCCAGCAGCTTACTGGCCTATGGCTACACCTTC
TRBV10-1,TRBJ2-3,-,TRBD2,CASSESTSGATDTQYF,TGCGCCAGCAGTGAGTCGACTAGCGGGGCCACAGATACGCAGTATTTT
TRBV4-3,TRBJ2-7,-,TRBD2,CASSHTSGSSYEQYF,TGCGCCAGCAGCCATACTAGCGGGAGCTCCTACGAGCAGTACTTC
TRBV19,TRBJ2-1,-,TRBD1,CASSGRGGGYNEQFF,TGTGCCAGTAGTGGGAGAGGGGGCGGATACAATGAGCAGTTCTTC
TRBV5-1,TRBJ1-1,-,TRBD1,CASSFSQGANTEAFF,TGCGCCAGCAGCTTTTCGCAGGGGGCGAACACTGAAGCTTTCTTT
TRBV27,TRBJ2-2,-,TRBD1,CASSLYRDRGRELFF,TGTGCCAGCAGTTTATACCGGGACAGGGGCCGGGAGCTGTTTTTT
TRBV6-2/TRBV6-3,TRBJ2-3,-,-,CASSYSSAGSYTQYF,TGTGCCAGCAGTTACTCCTCGGCAGGATCGTATACGCAGTATTTT
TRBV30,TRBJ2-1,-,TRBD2,CAWSPGLADNNEQFF,TGTGCCTGGAGTCCAGGACTAGCGGACAACAATGAGCAGTTCTTC
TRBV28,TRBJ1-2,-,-,CASNLPGAGGYTF,TGTGCCAGCAACCTCCCAGGCGCGGGGGGCTACACCTTC
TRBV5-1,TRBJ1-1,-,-,CASSLVSGITEAFF,TGCGCCAGCAGCTTGGTATCCGGGATAACTGAAGCTTTCTTT
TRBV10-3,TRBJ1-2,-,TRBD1,CAISDPGTGGIYYGYTF,TGTGCCATCAGTGACCCCGGGACAGGGGGTATTTACTATGGCTACACCTTC
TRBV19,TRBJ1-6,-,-,CASMGRGSYNSPLHF,TGTGCCAGTATGGGTAGGGGCTCCTATAATTCACCCCTCCACTTT
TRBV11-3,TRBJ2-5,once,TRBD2,CASSLGGAGDQETQYF,TGTGCCAGCAGCCTCGGCGGAGCGGGGGACCAAGAGACCCAGTACTTC
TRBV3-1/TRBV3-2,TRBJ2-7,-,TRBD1,CASSPGQGPYEQYF,TGTGCCAGCAGCCCGGGACAGGGCCCCTACGAGCAGTACTTC
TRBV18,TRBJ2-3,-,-,CASSETGAVTDTQYF,TGTGCCAGCTCGGAGACGGGGGCCGTCACAGATACGCAGTATTTT
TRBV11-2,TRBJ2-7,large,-,CASSLGPPWGGGTYEQYF,TGTGCCAGCAGCTTAGGCCCCCCATGGGGGGGCGGAACCTACGAGCAGTACTTC
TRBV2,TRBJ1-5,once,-,CASSEGNSNQPQHF,TGTGCCAGCAGTGAGGGTAATAGCAATCAGCCCCAGCATTTT
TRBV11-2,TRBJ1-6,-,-,CASSLAYNSPLHF,TGTGCCAGCAGCTTAGCCTATAATTCACCCCTCCACTTT
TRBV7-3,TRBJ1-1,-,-,CASSLTHGKNTEAFF,TGTGCCAGCAGCTTAACGCATGGCAAGAACACTGAAGCTTTCTTT
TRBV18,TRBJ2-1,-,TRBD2,CASSPPQAGGPPSYNEQFF,TGTGCCAGCTCACCACCGCAGGCGGGGGGGCCCCCCTCCTACAATGAGCAGTTCTTC
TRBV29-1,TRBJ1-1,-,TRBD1,CSYQTGSFTEAFF,TGCAGCTATCAGACAGGGTCGTTCACTGAAGCTTTCTTT
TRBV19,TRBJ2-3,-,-,CASSTAGSTDTQYF,TGTGCCAGTAGTACCGCAGGTTCCACAGATACGCAGTATTTT
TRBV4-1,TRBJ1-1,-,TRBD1,CASSQPWTGHYVNTEAFF,TGCGCCAGCAGCCAGCCCTGGACAGGGCATTACGTTAACACTGAAGCTTTCTTT
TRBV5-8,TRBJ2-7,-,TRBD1,CASSWDFLTGGKSYEQYF,TGTGCCAGCAGCTGGGACTTTCTAACAGGGGGAAAATCCTACGAGCAGTACTTC
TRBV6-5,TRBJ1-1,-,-,CASSSNYNRLEAFF,TGTGCCAGCAGTTCTAATTACAACCGGTTGGAGGCTTTCTTT
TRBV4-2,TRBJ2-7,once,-,CASSRIGGPPEQYF,TGTGCCAGCAGCCGGATTGGGGGTCCTCCCGAGCAGTACTTC
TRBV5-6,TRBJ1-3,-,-,CASSFLAQHSGNTIYF,TGTGCCAGCAGCTTCCTCGCCCAACACTCTGGAAACACCATATATTTT
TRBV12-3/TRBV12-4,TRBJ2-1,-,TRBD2,CASSLGGNEQFF,TGTGCCAGCTCCCTGGGGGGGAATGAGCAGTTCTTC
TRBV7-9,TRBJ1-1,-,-,CASSSRQRMNTEAFF,TGTGCCAGCAGCTCGCGACAGAGGATGAACACTGAAGCTTTCTTT
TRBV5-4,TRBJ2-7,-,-,CASSVNREDTYEQYF,TGTGCCAGCAGCGTAAACAGGGAGGACACCTACGAGCAGTACTTC
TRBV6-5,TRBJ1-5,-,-,CASSYSSNQPQHF,TGTGCCAGCAGTTACAGTAGCAATCAGCCCCAGCATTTT
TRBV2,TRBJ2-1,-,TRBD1,CASSQVGTGSDEQFF,TGTGCCAGCAGTCAAGTCGGGACAGGGAGCGATGAGCAGTTCTTC
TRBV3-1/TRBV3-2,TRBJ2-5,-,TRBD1,CASSQGAQGANLYF,TGTGCCAGCAGCCAAGGGGCACAGGGGGCTAATCTGTACTTC
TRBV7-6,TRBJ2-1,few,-,CASSLMGGGLNEQFF,TGTGCCAGCAGCTTAATGGGGGGGGGCCTCAATGAGCAGTTCTTC
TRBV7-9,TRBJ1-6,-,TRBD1,CASSGYRGPNSPLHF,TGTGCCAGCAGCGGATACAGGGGCCCTAATTCACCCCTCCACTTT
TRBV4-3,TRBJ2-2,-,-,CASSQEALGRELFF,TGCGCCAGCAGCCAAGAAGCGTTAGGAAGGGAGCTGTTTTTT
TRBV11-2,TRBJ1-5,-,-,CASSPGGEGNQPQHF,TGTGCCAGCAGCCCGGGAGGCGAAGGCAATCAGCCCCAGCATTTT
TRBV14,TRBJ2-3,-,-,CASSLGSSGYTQYF,TGTGCCAGCAGCCTGGGCTCCTCGGGTTATACGCAGTATTTT
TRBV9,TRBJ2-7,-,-,CASSVLAGSEQYF,TGTGCCAGCAGCGTACTGGCAGGGAGCGAGCAGTACTTC
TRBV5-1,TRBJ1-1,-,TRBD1,CASSETGMNTEAFF,TGCGCCAGCAGCGAGACAGGGATGAACACTGAAGCTTTCTTT
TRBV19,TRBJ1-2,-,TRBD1,CASSIRDSYGYTF,TGTGCCAGTAGTATAAGGGACAGCTATGGCTACACCTTC
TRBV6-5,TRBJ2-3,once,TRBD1,CATNDRGQADTQYF,TGTGCCACCAACGACAGGGGCCAGGCAGATACGCAGTATTTT